Listed below are T cell receptor beta chains from one sample, sequenced in a study of identifying expanded T cells in peripheral blood. Only in-frame clones appear in the TCRdb table, and some are missing; sequencing was by immunoSEQ multiplex PCR. The table records 95,000 to 100,000 clones, roughly 87% of them present only once. The material sequenced was blood. The origin of the receptors is a person aged 18 to 75 in good health. CDR3s include the opening cysteine and the closing phenylalanine or tryptophan. The D gene is left open where the match is weak. Part of the rows lack a size; the others show once, few, many or a class for expanded clones.

>TRBV5-1|-|TRBJ2-7|TRBD2
CASKSRPSGGADGQYF
TGCGCCAGCAAATCGCGCCCTAGCGGGGGGGCAGATGGGCAGTACTTC
>TRBV6-5|-|TRBJ1-1|TRBD1
CASSYSGQGAGEAFF
TGTGCCAGCAGTTACTCGGGACAGGGGGCGGGTGAAGCTTTCTTT
>TRBV6-5|once|TRBJ2-2|TRBD1
CASSHGTGGPGELFF
TGTGCCAGCAGCCACGGGACAGGGGGTCCCGGGGAGCTGTTTTTT
>TRBV7-2|-|TRBJ1-1|TRBD1
CASSWTGGTEAFF
TGTGCCAGCAGCTGGACAGGGGGCACTGAAGCTTTCTTT
>TRBV29-1|-|TRBJ1-4|-
CSAGRGSTNEKLFF
TGCAGCGCCGGAAGGGGATCCACTAATGAAAAACTGTTTTTT
>TRBV27|-|TRBJ2-7|-
CASSLWARGLSEQYF
TGTGCCAGCAGTTTATGGGCGCGGGGGCTTAGCGAGCAGTACTTC
>TRBV2|-|TRBJ2-7|-
CASSEAGHEGKYF
TGTGCCAGCAGTGAAGCGGGACATGAAGGGAAGTACTTC
>TRBV30|-|TRBJ1-6|-
CAWSVSGALVDSPLHF
TGTGCCTGGAGTGTGTCGGGTGCTCTAGTTGATTCACCCCTCCACTTT
>TRBV6-6|-|TRBJ1-6|TRBD1
CASSYRSGTGNSPLHF
TGTGCCAGCAGTTACAGGTCCGGGACAGGGAATTCACCCCTCCACTTT
>TRBV12-5|once|TRBJ2-7|TRBD2
CASGQTGLAGDYEQYF
TGTGCTAGTGGTCAAACCGGACTAGCGGGGGACTACGAGCAGTACTTC
>TRBV18|once|TRBJ2-1|TRBD1
CASSPPTGGAGEQFF
TGTGCCAGCTCACCACCGACAGGGGGCGCGGGTGAGCAGTTCTTC
>TRBV2|once|TRBJ2-2|-
CASSEGFTGELFF
TGTGCCAGCAGTGAAGGGTTTACAGGGGAGCTGTTTTTT
>TRBV6-1|-|TRBJ2-5|TRBD2
CASRGDRGGQETQYF
TGTGCCAGCAGAGGTGACCGGGGGGGACAAGAGACCCAGTACTTC
>TRBV7-9|-|TRBJ2-7|-
CASSLMSGPYEQYF
TGTGCCAGCAGCCTAATGAGCGGGCCCTACGAGCAGTACTTC
>TRBV27|-|TRBJ2-7|-
CASSVLRGTVSYEQYF
TGTGCCAGCAGTGTACTTCGGGGGACAGTATCCTACGAGCAGTACTTC
>TRBV5-1|-|TRBJ2-7|-
CASSDVVSSYEQYF
TGCGCCAGCAGCGACGTCGTCAGCTCCTACGAGCAGTACTTC
>TRBV5-1|-|TRBJ2-5|TRBD2
CASSLRGGAQETQYF
TGCGCCAGCAGCTTGCGGGGGGGAGCCCAAGAGACCCAGTACTTC
>TRBV2|-|TRBJ2-6|-
CASMGLSSGANVLTF
TGTGCCAGCATGGGCCTCAGCTCTGGGGCCAACGTCCTGACTTTC
>TRBV5-8|-|TRBJ2-1|-
CASSLGLYNEQFF
TGTGCCAGCAGCCTCGGACTATACAATGAGCAGTTCTTC
>TRBV5-4|-|TRBJ2-7|TRBD2
CASSLGAGLGPTEQYF
TGTGCCAGCAGCCTGGGGGCGGGACTAGGACCTACCGAGCAGTACTTC
>TRBV5-1|-|TRBJ2-5|-
CASSLGTAQETQYF
TGCGCCAGCAGCTTGGGGACAGCGCAAGAGACCCAGTACTTC
>TRBV10-1|-|TRBJ2-7|-
CASSGAESYEQYF
TGCGCCAGCAGTGGTGCAGAATCCTACGAGCAGTACTTC
>TRBV6-6|-|TRBJ2-7|-
CASSLGPENEQYF
TGTGCCAGCAGTTTGGGGCCGGAGAACGAGCAGTACTTC
>TRBV4-1|-|TRBJ2-6|-
CASSQGILRRAGANVLTF
TGCGCCAGCAGCCAAGGTATTCTTAGGAGGGCTGGGGCCAACGTCCTGACTTTC
>TRBV19|-|TRBJ1-6|-
CASWGGLAPLPLHF
TGTGCCAGTTGGGGGGGTTTAGCCCCTTTGCCCCTCCACTTT
>TRBV30|-|TRBJ2-3|-
CAWSLSFTDTQYF
TGTGCCTGGAGTTTGTCCTTCACAGATACGCAGTATTTT
>TRBV18|-|TRBJ2-3|-
CASSHGPSHTDTQYF
TGTGCCAGCTCCCACGGACCAAGTCACACAGATACGCAGTATTTT
>TRBV5-1|few|TRBJ1-1|TRBD1
CASSSGQVNTEAFF
TGCGCCAGCAGCTCGGGACAGGTAAACACTGAAGCTTTCTTT
>TRBV11-2|-|TRBJ2-1|-
CASSLHYRTDYNEQFF
TGTGCCAGCAGCTTACACTACCGGACGGACTACAATGAGCAGTTCTTC
>TRBV19|-|TRBJ2-4|TRBD1
CASSLGTGRKNIQYF
TGTGCCAGTAGCCTGGGGACAGGAAGAAAAAACATTCAGTACTTC
>TRBV6-6|-|TRBJ1-5|-
CASSRGGGNQPQHF
TGTGCCAGCAGTCGAGGGGGAGGCAATCAGCCCCAGCATTTT